These T cell receptor beta chains were read from a single sample in a study of OX40 agonist ivuxolimab in advanced cancers. This table comes from immunoSEQ multiplex PCR, and its TCRdb copy is limited to in-frame clones, with some not included. The sample carries 34,000 or so clones, around nine tenths recorded once. The material was CD4+ or CD8+ T cells sorted from blood, obtained in a trial of the OX40 agonist ivuxolimab. The receptors derive from an adult with an advanced solid tumor such as melanoma, head and neck, liver or kidney cancer. CDR3s include the opening cysteine and the closing phenylalanine or tryptophan. D genes are given only for firm matches. Some rows mark clone size as missing; the rest say once, few, many or name a class of expanded clone.

V: TRBV15
J: TRBJ2-7
D: -
size: once
DNA: TGTGCCACCAGCCTATCAGGGGTTAAAGTCCACGAGCAGTACTTC
CDR3: CATSLSGVKVHEQYF

V: TRBV7-2
J: TRBJ2-3
D: -
size: -
DNA: TGTGCCACTCAAGGCACGGGAAGCACAGATACGCAGTATTTT
CDR3: CATQGTGSTDTQYF

V: TRBV7-6
J: TRBJ1-1
D: TRBD1
size: -
DNA: TGTGCCAGCAGCCCCAGACGACAGGGTTTAAACACTGAAGCTTTCTTT
CDR3: CASSPRRQGLNTEAFF

V: TRBV7-9
J: TRBJ2-7
D: TRBD1
size: -
DNA: TGTGCCAGCGCAGGGGGATCTGACGAGCAGTACTTC
CDR3: CASAGGSDEQYF

V: TRBV2
J: TRBJ1-2
D: -
size: -
DNA: TGTGCCAGCAGTGACGGACGGAACTATAACTATGGCTACACCTTC
CDR3: CASSDGRNYNYGYTF

V: TRBV19
J: TRBJ2-4
D: -
size: medium-sized
DNA: TGTGCCAGTAGTATAGGGGGGCACATTCAGTACTTC
CDR3: CASSIGGHIQYF

V: TRBV4-2
J: TRBJ1-2
D: -
size: once
DNA: TGTGCCAGCAGCCAAGATGCAACAGGGAGAGGGGCTAACTATGGCTACACCTTC
CDR3: CASSQDATGRGANYGYTF

V: TRBV5-1
J: TRBJ1-3
D: -
size: -
DNA: TGCGCCAGCAGCTTGGCCAGGTTTGAAGACACCATATATTTT
CDR3: CASSLARFEDTIYF

V: TRBV4-1
J: TRBJ2-2
D: TRBD2
size: -
DNA: TGCGCCAGCAGCCAAGAGGCTAGCGGGAGAGGTACCGGGGAGCTGTTTTTT
CDR3: CASSQEASGRGTGELFF

V: TRBV6-1
J: TRBJ1-2
D: -
size: once
DNA: TGTGCCAGCAGACCCCTCTCAGGACAGATTTGGGGCTACACCTTC
CDR3: CASRPLSGQIWGYTF

V: TRBV28
J: TRBJ2-5
D: -
size: -
DNA: TGTGCCAGCATTTGGCAAGAGACCCAGTACTTC
CDR3: CASIWQETQYF

V: TRBV5-5
J: TRBJ1-5
D: -
size: once
DNA: TGTGCCAGCAGCTTGGGGGATTCAAGCAATCAGCCCCAGCATTTT
CDR3: CASSLGDSSNQPQHF

V: TRBV6-5
J: TRBJ2-7
D: TRBD1
size: -
DNA: TGTGCCAGCAGTCAGGGGGTCTACGAGCAGTACTTC
CDR3: CASSQGVYEQYF

V: TRBV15
J: TRBJ2-1
D: -
size: -
DNA: TGTGCCACCAGCAGAGCTAAAACAGGGAGTAGCTACAATGAGCAGTTCTTC
CDR3: CATSRAKTGSSYNEQFF